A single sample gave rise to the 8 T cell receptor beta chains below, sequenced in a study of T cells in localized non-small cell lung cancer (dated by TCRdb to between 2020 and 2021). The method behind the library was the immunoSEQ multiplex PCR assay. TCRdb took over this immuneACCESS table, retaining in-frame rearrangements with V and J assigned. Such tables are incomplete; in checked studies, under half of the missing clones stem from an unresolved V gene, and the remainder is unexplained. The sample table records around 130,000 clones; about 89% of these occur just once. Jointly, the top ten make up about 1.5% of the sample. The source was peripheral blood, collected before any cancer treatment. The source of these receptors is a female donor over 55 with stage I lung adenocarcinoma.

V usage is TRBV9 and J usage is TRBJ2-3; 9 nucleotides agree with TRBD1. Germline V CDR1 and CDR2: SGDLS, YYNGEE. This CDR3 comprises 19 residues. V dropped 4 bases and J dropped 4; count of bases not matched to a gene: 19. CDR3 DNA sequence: TGTGCCAGCAGCCCCGACAGGGGGACCTTCGGCGGGAGCTCAGATACGCAGTATTTT. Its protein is CASSPDRGTFGGSSDTQYF.

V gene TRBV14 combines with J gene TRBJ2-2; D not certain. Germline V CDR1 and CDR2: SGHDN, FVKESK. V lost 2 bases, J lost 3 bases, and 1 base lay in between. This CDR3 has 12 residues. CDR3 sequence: CASSQHTGELFF. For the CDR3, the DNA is TGTGCCAGCAGCCAACACACCGGGGAGCTGTTTTTT.

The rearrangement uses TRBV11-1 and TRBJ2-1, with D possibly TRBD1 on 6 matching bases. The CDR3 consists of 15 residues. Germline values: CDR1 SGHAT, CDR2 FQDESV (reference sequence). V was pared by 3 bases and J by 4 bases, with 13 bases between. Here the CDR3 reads CASSLVQGLYNEQFF. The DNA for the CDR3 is TGTGCCAGCAGCTTGGTACAGGGCCTGTACAATGAGCAGTTCTTC.

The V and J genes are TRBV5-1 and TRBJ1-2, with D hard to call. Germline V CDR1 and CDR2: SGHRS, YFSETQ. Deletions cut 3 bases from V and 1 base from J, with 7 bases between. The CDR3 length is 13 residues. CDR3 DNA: TGCGCCAGCAGCTCGTCGGTTAACTATGGCTACACCTTC. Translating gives CASSSSVNYGYTF.

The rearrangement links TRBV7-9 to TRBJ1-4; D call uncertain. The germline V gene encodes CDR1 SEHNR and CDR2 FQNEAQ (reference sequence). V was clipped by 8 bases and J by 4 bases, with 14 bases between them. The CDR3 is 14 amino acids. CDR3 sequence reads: CASRPIGGNEKLFF. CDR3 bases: TGTGCCAGCCGGCCGATTGGAGGTAATGAAAAACTGTTTTTT.

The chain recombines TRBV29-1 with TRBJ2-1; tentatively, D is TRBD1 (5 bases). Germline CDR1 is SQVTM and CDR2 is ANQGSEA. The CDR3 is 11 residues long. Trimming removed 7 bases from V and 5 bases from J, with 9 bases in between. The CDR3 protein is CSEKGNNEQFF. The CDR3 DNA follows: TGCAGCGAGAAGGGGAACAATGAGCAGTTCTTC.

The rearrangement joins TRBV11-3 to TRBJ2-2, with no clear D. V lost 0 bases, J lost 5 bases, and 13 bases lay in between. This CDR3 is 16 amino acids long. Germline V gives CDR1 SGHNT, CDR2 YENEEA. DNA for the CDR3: TGTGCCAGCAGCTTAGATACGGGTTTGGGGACCGGGGAGCTGTTTTTT. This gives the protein CASSLDTGLGTGELFF.

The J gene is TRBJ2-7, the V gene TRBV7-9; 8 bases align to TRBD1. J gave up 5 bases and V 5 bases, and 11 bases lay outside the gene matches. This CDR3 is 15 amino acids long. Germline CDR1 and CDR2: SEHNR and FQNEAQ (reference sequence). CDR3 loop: CASSRGQGLEHEQYF. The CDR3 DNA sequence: TGTGCCAGCAGCCGCGGACAGGGTTTGGAACACGAGCAGTACTTC.